This TCR beta chain came from a study of shared clonotypes between healthy human individuals. CD45RO-negative, CCR7-selected cells formed the naive CD8 fraction, which excluded terminally differentiated effector memory CD45RA+ cells. The protocol was immunoSEQ multiplex PCR, while the TCRdb copy is restricted to in-frame clones and leaves out a portion. The sample contains some 2.1 million clones, approximately 94% of which appear only once. The CDR3 has 15 amino acids. Germline V gives CDR1 LNHDA, CDR2 SQIVND (reference sequence). Trimming took 2 bases from V and 6 from J; bases not matched to a gene: 8.

Sequencing was done on a sample of naive CD8+ T cells sorted from blood. J is TRBJ1-1 and V is TRBV19; 8 positions agree with TRBD1. The TCR sequence derives from a young man in good health. This chain's CDR3 is CASSILDRDDPEAFF. The DNA for the CDR3 is TGTGCCAGTAGTATATTGGACAGGGATGATCCTGAAGCTTTCTTT.